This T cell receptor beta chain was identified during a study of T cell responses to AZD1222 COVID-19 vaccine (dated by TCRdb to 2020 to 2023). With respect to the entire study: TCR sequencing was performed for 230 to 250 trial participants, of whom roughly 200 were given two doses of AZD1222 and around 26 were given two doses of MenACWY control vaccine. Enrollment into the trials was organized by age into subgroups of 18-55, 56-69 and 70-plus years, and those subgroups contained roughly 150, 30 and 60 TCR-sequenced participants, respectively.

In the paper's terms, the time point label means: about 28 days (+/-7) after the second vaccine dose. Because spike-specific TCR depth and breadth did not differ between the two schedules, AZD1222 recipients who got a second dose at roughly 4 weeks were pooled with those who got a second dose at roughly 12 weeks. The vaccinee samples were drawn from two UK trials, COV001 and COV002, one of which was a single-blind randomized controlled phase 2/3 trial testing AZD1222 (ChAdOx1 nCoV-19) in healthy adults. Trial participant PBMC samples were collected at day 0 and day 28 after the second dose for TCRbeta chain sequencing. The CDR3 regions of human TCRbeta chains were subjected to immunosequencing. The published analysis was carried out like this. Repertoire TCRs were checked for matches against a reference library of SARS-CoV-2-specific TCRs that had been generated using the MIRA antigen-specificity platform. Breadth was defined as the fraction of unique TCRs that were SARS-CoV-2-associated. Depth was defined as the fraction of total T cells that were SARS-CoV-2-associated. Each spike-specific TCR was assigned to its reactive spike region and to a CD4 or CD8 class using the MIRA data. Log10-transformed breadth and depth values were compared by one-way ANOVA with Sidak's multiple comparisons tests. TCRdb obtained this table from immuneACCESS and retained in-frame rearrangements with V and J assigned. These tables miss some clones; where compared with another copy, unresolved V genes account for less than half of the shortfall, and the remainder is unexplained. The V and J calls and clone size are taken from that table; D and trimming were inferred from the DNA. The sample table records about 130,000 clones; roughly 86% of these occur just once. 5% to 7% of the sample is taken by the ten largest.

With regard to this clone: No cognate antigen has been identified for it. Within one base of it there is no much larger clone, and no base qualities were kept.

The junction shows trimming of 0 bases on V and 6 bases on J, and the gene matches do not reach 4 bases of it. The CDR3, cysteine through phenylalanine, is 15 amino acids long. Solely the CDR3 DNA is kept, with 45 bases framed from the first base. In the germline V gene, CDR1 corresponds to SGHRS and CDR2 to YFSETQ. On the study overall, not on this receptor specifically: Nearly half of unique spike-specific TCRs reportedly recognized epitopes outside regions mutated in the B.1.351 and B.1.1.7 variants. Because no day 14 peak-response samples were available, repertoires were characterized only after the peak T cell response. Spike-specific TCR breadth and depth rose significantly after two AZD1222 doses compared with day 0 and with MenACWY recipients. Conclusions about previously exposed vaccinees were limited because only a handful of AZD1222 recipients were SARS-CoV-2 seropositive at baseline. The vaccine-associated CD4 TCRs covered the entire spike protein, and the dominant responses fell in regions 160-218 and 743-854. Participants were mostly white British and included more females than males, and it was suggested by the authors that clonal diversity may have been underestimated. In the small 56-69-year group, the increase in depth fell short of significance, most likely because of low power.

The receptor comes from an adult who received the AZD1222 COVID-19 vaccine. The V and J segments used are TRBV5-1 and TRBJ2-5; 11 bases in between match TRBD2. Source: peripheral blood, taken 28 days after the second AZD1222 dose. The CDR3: CASSLDRLAGKTQYF. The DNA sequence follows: TGCGCCAGCAGCTTGGACCGACTAGCGGGAAAGACCCAGTACTTC.